The source of this T cell receptor (beta chain) is a study of T cells in Graves' hyperthyroidism and ophthalmopathy. Findings and limits, study-wide: The model predicted ophthalmopathy a median approximately seven months before onset. Blood held most thyroid clonotypes expanded above 0.001 frequency.

The table lists this clonotype with many counts. Its antigen is not identified. This CDR3 is 12 amino acids long. Trimming shortened V by 5 bases and J by 3 bases, and 7 bases separated the two germline ends. Germline V gene data show CDR1 as MDHEN and CDR2 as SYDVKM. Lactation, pregnancy, other autoimmune disease or uncontrolled infection excluded patients. PBMCs came from 9 to 10 ml fresh peripheral blood. Amplification targeted TCR beta CDR3 regions from RNA transcripts. The HTBI primer set drove a first-round RT-PCR of the TCR CDR3. TCRdb passed the multiplex PCR reads through MiXCR, listing each CDR3 protein once. This sample carries about 290,000 distinct CDR3 sequences, 12% to 15% of them seen once, and the ten largest clones take 30%.

The V call is TRBV28, the J call TRBJ1-2, with D maybe TRBD1 (5 bases). The material sequenced was blood. This TCR came from a woman between 50 and 59 years old with Graves' hyperthyroidism that later progressed to Graves' ophthalmopathy. The CDR3 DNA follows: TGTGCCAGCAGTCCAGGGTACTATGGCTACACCTTC. This gives the protein CASSPGYYGYTF.